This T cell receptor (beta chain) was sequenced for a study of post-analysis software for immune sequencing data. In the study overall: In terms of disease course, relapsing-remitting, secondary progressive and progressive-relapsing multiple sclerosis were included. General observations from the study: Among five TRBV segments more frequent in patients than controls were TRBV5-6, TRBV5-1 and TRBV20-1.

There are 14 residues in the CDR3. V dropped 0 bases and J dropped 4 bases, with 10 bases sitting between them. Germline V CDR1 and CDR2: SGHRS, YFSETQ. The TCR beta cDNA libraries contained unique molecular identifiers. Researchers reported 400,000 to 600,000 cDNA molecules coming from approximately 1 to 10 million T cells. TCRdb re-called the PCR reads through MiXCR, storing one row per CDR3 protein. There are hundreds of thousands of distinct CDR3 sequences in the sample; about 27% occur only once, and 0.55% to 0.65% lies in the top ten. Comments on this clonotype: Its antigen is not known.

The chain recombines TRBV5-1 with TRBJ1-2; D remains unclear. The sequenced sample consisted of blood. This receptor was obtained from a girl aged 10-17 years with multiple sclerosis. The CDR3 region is CASSLADPTYGYTF. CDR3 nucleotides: TGCGCCAGCAGCTTGGCTGACCCAACCTATGGCTACACCTTC.